These 32 T cell receptor beta chains were all obtained from the same sample, sequenced in a study of metastatic and nonmetastatic thyroid tumors. TCRdb redid the clone calls on the PCR reads using MiXCR. The table lists just under 45,000 clones, around 3.1% of them singletons. No patient had received any treatment before thyroid surgery. Sequencing was done on a sample of blood. These receptor sequences come from a female donor with papillary thyroid cancer or a benign thyroid nodule (not recorded which). Some clones in this sample may be carry-over from other donors' samples.

The chain joins TRBV15 to TRBJ1-6; D is ambiguous. The V gene lost 5 bases and the J gene lost 9 bases, with 11 bases spanning the gap. The CDR3 covers 13 residues. Germline CDR1 is LNHNV and CDR2 is YYDKDF (reference sequence). This chain's CDR3 is CATSVTLSSPLHF. DNA for the CDR3: TGTGCCACCAGCGTGACTCTCTCTTCACCCCTCCACTTT.

This clone was picked up many times. The chain employs TRBV5-5 and TRBJ2-7; the D is unclear. The germline V gene encodes CDR1 SGHKS and CDR2 YYEKEE (reference sequence). The CDR3 length is 14 residues. V lost 0 bases and J lost 1, with 8 bases in between. CDR3 bases: TGTGCCAGCAGCTTGGAAAGGCTGTCCTACGAGCAGTACTTC. It translates to CASSLERLSYEQYF.

On this clone itself: Compared with germline, one end of the junction differs, possibly owing to a read error. The rearrangement links TRBV6-1 to TRBJ2-7; D is perhaps TRBD2 (6 bases). The CDR3 is made up of 15 amino acids. Germline CDR1 is MNHNS and CDR2 is SASEGT. Here the CDR3 DNA reads TGTGCCAGCAGCCTTAGCGGACCCCCCCTTTACGGGCAGTACTTC. Protein product: CASSLSGPPLYGQYF.

This clone was seen at least ten times. Other DNA sequences of this sample code for an identical CDR3. V and J are TRBV3-1 and TRBJ2-7; no firm D call. The ends were cut back, 1 base at V and 3 bases at J, with 7 bases in the middle. CDR3 length: 13 residues. Germline V lookup: CDR1 LGHDT, CDR2 YNNKEL (reference sequence). In DNA form, the CDR3 reads TGTGCCAGCAGCCAAGTGGATGGCTACGAGCAGTACTTC. Translation gives CASSQVDGYEQYF.

This clone occurred many times. This rearrangement joins TRBV6-1 to TRBJ2-3, with unresolved D. Germline CDR1 reads MNHNS; CDR2 reads SASEGT. Trimming pared 5 bases from V and 5 bases from J, leaving 8 bases between. The length of the CDR3 is 12 residues. The CDR3 here is CASSSFRDTQYF. For the CDR3, the DNA is TGTGCCAGCAGTTCCTTTAGAGATACGCAGTATTTT.

This clone was picked up many times. The V call is TRBV5-1, the J call TRBJ2-3; 7 nucleotides match TRBD2. The germline CDR1 and CDR2 sequences are SGHRS and YFSETQ. The junction had 6 bases not matched to a gene; V was cut back by 4 bases and J by 4 bases. The CDR3 is 14 amino acids. CDR3 bases: TGCGCCAGCAGCCGGAGCGGGACGTCAGATACGCAGTATTTT. The encoded protein is CASSRSGTSDTQYF.

This clone was recorded at least ten times. The gene calls are TRBV5-4 and TRBJ2-2; 9 bases map to TRBD1. CDR1 and CDR2 (germline): SGHNT, YYREEE (reference sequence). The V segment lost 4 bases and the J segment 3 bases; nucleotides outside the gene matches: 1. The CDR3 spans 14 residues. The CDR3 protein is CASSRTGDTGELFF. The CDR3 DNA sequence: TGTGCCAGCAGCCGGACAGGGGACACCGGGGAGCTGTTTTTT.

This clone showed up many times. The chain has TRBV6-1 and TRBJ2-3; 8 bases agree with TRBD2. This CDR3 is 14 amino acids long. The junction had 9 bases not matched to a gene; V was cut back by 10 bases and J by 3 bases. Germline CDR1 and CDR2: MNHNS and SASEGT. The CDR3 reads CATKLAEGTDTQYF. In DNA form, the CDR3 reads TGTGCCACGAAACTAGCGGAGGGGACAGATACGCAGTATTTT.

This clone was counted at least ten times. The J gene is TRBJ2-7, the V gene TRBV30; D perhaps matches TRBD2 (5 bases). There are 14 residues in the CDR3. V was shortened by 0 bases and J by 0 bases, with 9 bases between the two germline ends. The germline CDR1 and CDR2 sequences are GTSNPN and SVGIG (reference sequence). The CDR3 DNA follows: TGTGCCTGGAGTGTTGGAGGAATCTCCTACGAGCAGTACTTC. Its translation: CAWSVGGISYEQYF.

This clone showed up many times. V and J are TRBV20-1 and TRBJ1-2; 7 bases are a match to TRBD1. Germline CDR1 and CDR2: DFQATT and SNEGSKA (reference sequence). This CDR3 spans 13 amino acids. CDR3 coding DNA: TGCAGCCCCCGGCAGGGGGCTAACTATGGCTACACCTTC. This gives the protein CSPRQGANYGYTF.

This clone was seen at least ten times. The chain couples TRBV9 to TRBJ2-2, with 12 bases identical to TRBD2. Germline lookup yields CDR1 SGDLS and CDR2 YYNGEE. J was trimmed by 4 bases and V by 2 bases; bases with no gene match: 6. The CDR3 totals 17 residues. CDR3 DNA: TGTGCCAGCAGCGTTACTAGCGGGAGGTCGCGCACCGGGGAGCTGTTTTTT. Its protein product is CASSVTSGRSRTGELFF. Full variable domain (remainder filled in from reference TRBV9 and TRBJ2-2): DSGVTQTPKHLITATGQRVTLRCSPRSGDLSVYWYQQSLDQGLQFLIQYYNGEERAKGNILERFSAQQFPDLHSELNLSSLELGDSALYFCASSVTSGRSRTGELFFGEGSRLTVL.

The genes are TRBV2 and TRBJ1-2; D is undetermined. Trimming took off 4 bases at V and 2 bases at J, with 8 bases between the two ends. CDR1 and CDR2 from the germline V gene are SNHLY and FYNNEI. CDR3 size: 13 residues. CDR3 amino acids: CASSAGQNYGYTF. DNA for the CDR3: TGTGCCAGCAGTGCCGGGCAGAACTATGGCTACACCTTC.

This sequence joins TRBV11-1 and TRBJ1-1; 11 nucleotides match TRBD1. The germline V gene encodes CDR1 SGHAT and CDR2 FQDESV (reference sequence). The CDR3 extends over 14 amino acids. V shed 4 bases and J 3 bases; nucleotides not matched to a gene: 1. For the CDR3, the DNA is TGTGCCAGCAGCTGGGGACAGGGGGACACTGAAGCTTTCTTT. This translates into CASSWGQGDTEAFF.

This clone has just a few counts. V is TRBV27 and J is TRBJ1-2; D is uncertain. Trimming stripped 7 bases from V and 4 bases from J, with 19 bases between. Germline lookup yields CDR1 MNHEY and CDR2 SMNVEV (reference sequence). The CDR3 runs 15 residues. CDR3 loop: CASIPGNRDLYGYTF. DNA of the CDR3: TGTGCCAGCATCCCAGGCAACAGAGATCTCTATGGCTACACCTTC.

This clone was detected a few times. The chain carries TRBV7-6 and TRBJ2-5; possibly TRBD2 for D (5 bases). Germline V gene data show CDR1 as SGHVS and CDR2 as FNYEAQ. V was shortened by 7 bases and J by 5 bases, with 14 bases between the two germline ends. This CDR3 has 13 amino acids. CDR3 in DNA: TGTGCCAGCACTTCGTTTGGAGGTGAGACCCAGTACTTC. Translation gives CASTSFGGETQYF.

This clone qualifies as medium-sized. The chain recombines TRBV29-1 with TRBJ1-3; D uncertain. From germline, CDR1 is SQVTM and CDR2 ANQGSEA. This CDR3 has 14 amino acids. The V gene lost 0 bases and the J gene lost 2 bases, with 8 bases spanning the gap. The CDR3 region is CSVEDGQPGNTIYF. As DNA, the CDR3 is TGCAGCGTTGAAGATGGGCAGCCTGGAAACACCATATATTTT.

The chain recombines TRBV30 with TRBJ1-1; D is unclear. The CDR3 is 12 residues long. V dropped 5 bases and J dropped 0 bases, with 7 bases sitting between them. From germline, CDR1 is GTSNPN and CDR2 SVGIG (reference sequence). The DNA for the CDR3 is TGTGCCTGGGCTAGTCTGAACACTGAAGCTTTCTTT. This encodes CAWASLNTEAFF.

This sequence joins TRBV20-1 and TRBJ2-5, with D possibly matching TRBD2 (6 bases). Germline CDR1 is DFQATT and CDR2 is SNEGSKA (reference sequence). This CDR3 is built from 11 residues. The CDR3 coding sequence is TGCCGTGTTCACTTTGCGGGGATCCAGTACTTC. Translated, it gives CRVHFAGIQYF.

This clone was seen many times. Being one base from a much bigger clone, this may be a read error. The chain links TRBV6-1 to TRBJ1-3; no firm D call. Germline V gene sequence: CDR1 MNHNS, CDR2 SASEGT. CDR3 length equals 15 residues. CDR3 in amino acids: CASTPDGSSRNTIYF. Here the CDR3 DNA reads TGTGCCAGCACCCCGGACGGGAGCTCTAGAAACACCATATATTTT.

In this sample, this clone turned up many times. The J gene is TRBJ2-7, the V gene TRBV29-1; unclear D gene. The CDR3 is 12 residues long. Looked up from germline, CDR1 is SQVTM and CDR2 is ANQGSEA. Trimming cost V 4 bases and J 0 bases, with 7 bases left between them. The CDR3 DNA reads TGCAGCGTTGTTCTAGTCTCCTACGAGCAGTACTTC. It encodes CSVVLVSYEQYF.

This clone has ten or more counts. This sequence joins TRBV18 and TRBJ2-4; TRBD2 aligns across 8 bases. The V gene's germline CDR1 is KGHSH and CDR2 LQKENI. V gave up 5 bases and J gave up 6 bases; unmatched junction bases: 9. The CDR3 spans 15 residues. CDR3 region: CASSSAPGGGNIQYF. The CDR3 nucleotides are TGTGCCAGCTCATCCGCCCCGGGGGGGGGAAACATTCAGTACTTC.

This clone showed up many times. The chain links TRBV14 to TRBJ1-3, with D hard to call. The CDR3 length is 14 residues. Trimming left V 5 bases short and J 4 bases short, with 12 bases between. Germline V gene sequence: CDR1 SGHDN, CDR2 FVKESK. CDR3 DNA: TGTGCCAGCAGCTGGGGAGGGCCCGGAAACACCATATATTTT. It is translated as CASSWGGPGNTIYF.

This clone was recorded at least ten times. The CDR3 nucleotides read TGTGCCAGCAGCAGAAGCGGGAGGAACGACGAGCAGTACTTC. It specifies CASSRSGRNDEQYF. V usage is TRBV12-3 or TRBV12-4 and J usage is TRBJ2-7; 9 nucleotides line up with TRBD2. The CDR3 is 14 amino acids. With 6 bases clipped from V and 5 bases from J, the junction kept 8 bases outside the gene matches.

As to this clone: A read error may be the cause here, since a much bigger clone is one base away. This specimen includes other DNA sequences encoding the same CDR3. The V call is TRBV27, the J call TRBJ1-1; D unresolved. Germline loops: CDR1 MNHEY, CDR2 SMNVEV (reference sequence). This CDR3 is built from 14 residues. V lost 2 bases to trimming and J lost 3 bases, with 10 bases between them. The CDR3 DNA is TGTGCCAGCAGTTTAGGCCTATTCGACACTGAAGCTTTCTTT. Translation gives CASSLGLFDTEAFF.

This clone is termed medium-sized. The gene calls are TRBV20-1 and TRBJ2-1; 8 bases align to TRBD1. The CDR3 spans 14 residues. Germline V gene lookup returns CDR1 DFQATT and CDR2 SNEGSKA (reference sequence). The junction had 13 bases not matched to a gene; V was cut back by 8 bases and J by 7 bases. CDR3 nucleotide sequence: TGCAGTTTCGCCCCGGACAGGGTATCAAATGAGCAGTTCTTC. Protein: CSFAPDRVSNEQFF.

This clone showed up just a few times. The genes are TRBV7-6 and TRBJ2-7; the D gene is possibly TRBD2 (6 bases). The CDR3 covers 15 residues. With 7 bases removed from V and 4 bases from J, the gap between germline ends came to 20 bases. The germline CDR1 and CDR2 sequences are SGHVS and FNYEAQ. CDR3 coding DNA: TGTGCCAGCAACCGAACCAGAGGAGGGGTTTACGAGCAGTACTTC. This gives the protein CASNRTRGGVYEQYF.

This clone was counted many times. The V and J genes are TRBV2 and TRBJ2-5, with D possibly matching TRBD1 (5 bases). V was shortened by 9 bases and J by 1 base, with 18 bases between the two germline ends. Germline CDR1 SNHLY, CDR2 FYNNEI. The CDR3 totals 15 residues. This CDR3 reads CASRPRVIAQETQYF. The CDR3, as DNA: TGTGCCAGTAGGCCCAGGGTGATCGCCCAAGAGACCCAGTACTTC.

This clone was observed a few times. The rearrangement uses TRBV27 and TRBJ2-7, with 9 bases identical to TRBD2. The CDR3 totals 15 residues. Germline CDR1 and CDR2: MNHEY and SMNVEV (reference sequence). With 6 bases clipped from V and 5 bases from J, the junction kept 11 bases outside the gene matches. The CDR3 spells CASRQSTSGYHEQYF. In DNA form, the CDR3 reads TGTGCCAGCAGACAATCGACTAGCGGCTATCACGAGCAGTACTTC.

The sample holds many counts of this clone. The chain joins TRBV6-2 or TRBV6-3 to TRBJ1-5; D might be TRBD1 (5 bases). The CDR3 extends over 14 amino acids. Germline CDR1 is MNHEY and CDR2 is SVGEGT. V was clipped by 3 bases and J by 6 bases, with 12 bases between them. The CDR3 coding sequence is TGTGCCAGCAGTTATGTTGGGGGTCGTCAGCCCCAGCATTTT. It codes for CASSYVGGRQPQHF.

This clone was observed a few times. The chain joins TRBV28 to TRBJ2-2; D gene ambiguous. Looked up from germline, CDR1 is MDHEN and CDR2 is SYDVKM. V was pared by 2 bases and J by 2 bases, with 9 bases between. The CDR3 runs 15 residues. The CDR3 here is CASSLVGLNTGELFF. DNA for the CDR3: TGTGCCAGCAGTTTAGTCGGGCTTAACACCGGGGAGCTGTTTTTT.

This clone was recorded at least ten times. The chain links TRBV19 to TRBJ1-2, with TRBD1 matching over 8 bases. V lost 6 bases and J lost 2; bases outside the gene matches: 5. This CDR3 spans 14 amino acids. Germline loops: CDR1 LNHDA, CDR2 SQIVND (reference sequence). The CDR3 sequence: CASRRTGLNYGYTF. The CDR3 DNA reads as TGTGCCAGTAGGAGGACAGGGTTAAACTATGGCTACACCTTC.

This clone showed up many times. The gene calls are TRBV5-8 and TRBJ2-5; D not certain. The ends were cut back, 4 bases at V and 5 bases at J, with 15 bases in the middle. The CDR3 extends over 14 amino acids. CDR1 SGHTS and CDR2 YDEGEE come from the germline V gene. DNA for the CDR3: TGTGCCAGCAGCCCCGGGTCTCTATCGGAGACCCAGTACTTC. This encodes CASSPGSLSETQYF.